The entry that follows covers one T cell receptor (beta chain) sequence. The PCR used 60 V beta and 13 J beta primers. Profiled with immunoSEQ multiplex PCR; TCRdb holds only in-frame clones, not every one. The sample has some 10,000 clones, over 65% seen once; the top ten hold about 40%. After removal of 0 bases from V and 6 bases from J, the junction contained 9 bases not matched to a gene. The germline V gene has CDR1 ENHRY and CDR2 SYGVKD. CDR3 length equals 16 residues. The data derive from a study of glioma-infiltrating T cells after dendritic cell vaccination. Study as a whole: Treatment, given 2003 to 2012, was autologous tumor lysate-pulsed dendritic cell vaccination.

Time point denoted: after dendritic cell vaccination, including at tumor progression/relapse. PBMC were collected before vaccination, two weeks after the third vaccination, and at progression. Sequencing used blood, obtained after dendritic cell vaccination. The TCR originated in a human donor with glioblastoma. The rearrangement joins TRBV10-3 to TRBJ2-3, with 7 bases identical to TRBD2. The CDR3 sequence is CAISESPREVGDTQYF. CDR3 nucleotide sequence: TGTGCCATCAGTGAGTCGCCCCGGGAGGTCGGGGATACGCAGTATTTT.